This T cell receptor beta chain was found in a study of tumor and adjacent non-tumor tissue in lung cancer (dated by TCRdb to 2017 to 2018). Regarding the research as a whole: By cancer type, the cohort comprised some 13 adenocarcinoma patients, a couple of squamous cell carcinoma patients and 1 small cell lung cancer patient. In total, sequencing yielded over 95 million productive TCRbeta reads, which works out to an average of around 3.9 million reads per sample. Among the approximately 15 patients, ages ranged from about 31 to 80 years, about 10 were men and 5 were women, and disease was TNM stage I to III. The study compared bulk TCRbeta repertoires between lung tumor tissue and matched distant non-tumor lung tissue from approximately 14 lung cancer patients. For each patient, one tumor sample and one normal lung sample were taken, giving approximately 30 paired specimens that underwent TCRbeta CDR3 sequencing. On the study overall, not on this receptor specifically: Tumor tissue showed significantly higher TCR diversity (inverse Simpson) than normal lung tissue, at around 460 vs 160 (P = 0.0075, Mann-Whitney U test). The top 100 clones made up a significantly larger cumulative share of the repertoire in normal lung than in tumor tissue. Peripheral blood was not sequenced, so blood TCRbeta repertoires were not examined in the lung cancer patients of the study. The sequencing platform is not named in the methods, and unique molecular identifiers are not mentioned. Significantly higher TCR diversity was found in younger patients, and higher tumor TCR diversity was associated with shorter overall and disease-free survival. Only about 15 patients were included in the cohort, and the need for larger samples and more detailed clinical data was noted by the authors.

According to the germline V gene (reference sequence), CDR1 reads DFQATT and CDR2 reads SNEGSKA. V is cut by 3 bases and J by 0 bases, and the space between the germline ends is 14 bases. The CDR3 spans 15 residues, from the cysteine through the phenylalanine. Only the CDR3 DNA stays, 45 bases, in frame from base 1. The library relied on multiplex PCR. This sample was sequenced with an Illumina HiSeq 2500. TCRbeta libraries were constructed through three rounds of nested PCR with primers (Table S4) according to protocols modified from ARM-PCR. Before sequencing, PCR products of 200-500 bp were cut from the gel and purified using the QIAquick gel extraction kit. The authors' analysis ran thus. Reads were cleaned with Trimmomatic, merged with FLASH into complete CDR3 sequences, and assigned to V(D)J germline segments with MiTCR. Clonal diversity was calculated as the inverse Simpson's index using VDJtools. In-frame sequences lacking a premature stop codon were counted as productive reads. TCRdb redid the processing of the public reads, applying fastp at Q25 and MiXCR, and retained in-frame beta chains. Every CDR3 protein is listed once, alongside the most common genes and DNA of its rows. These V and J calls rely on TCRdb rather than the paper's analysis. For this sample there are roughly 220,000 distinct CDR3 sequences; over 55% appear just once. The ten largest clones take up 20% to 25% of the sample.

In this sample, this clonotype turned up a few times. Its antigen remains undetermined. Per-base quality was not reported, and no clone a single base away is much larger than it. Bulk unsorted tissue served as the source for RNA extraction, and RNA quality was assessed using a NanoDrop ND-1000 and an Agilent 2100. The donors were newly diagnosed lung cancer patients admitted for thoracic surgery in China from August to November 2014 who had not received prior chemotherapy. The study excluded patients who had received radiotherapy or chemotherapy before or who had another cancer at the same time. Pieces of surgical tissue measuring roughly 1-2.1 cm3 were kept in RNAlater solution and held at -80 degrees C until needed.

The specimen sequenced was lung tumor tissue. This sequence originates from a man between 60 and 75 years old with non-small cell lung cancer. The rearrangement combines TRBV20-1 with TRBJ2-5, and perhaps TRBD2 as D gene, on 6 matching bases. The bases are TGCAGTGCTAGCGGCCTAGCGCGAAACCAAGAGACCCAGTACTTC. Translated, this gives CSASGLARNQETQYF.